This TCR beta chain came from a study of CD8 T cells in ankylosing spondylitis. Study results and limitations: Typical of ankylosing spondylitis blood, it appeared, was a TCR beta motif of eight highly homologous variants. Significant enrichment of disease-linked clones was reported in matched ankylosing spondylitis synovial fluid. Some motif variants had been reported before (in reactive arthritis synovial fluid and blood). Clones linked to disease, bearing a CD8+ phenotype, were relatively rare in peripheral blood.

Molecular-barcoded quantitative 5'-RACE produced these TCR beta libraries. TCRdb ran MiXCR on the 5' RACE reads and lists one entry per CDR3 protein. The sample lists roughly 470,000 distinct CDR3 sequences, roughly 26% occurring once. For this clonotype: The antigen is undetermined.

CDR1 is SGHRS, CDR2 YFSETQ, per germline. The CDR3 has 14 amino acids. Trimming took off 0 bases at V and 5 bases at J, with 9 bases between the two ends. The sequence derives from a male donor with ankylosing spondylitis. The source material was blood, either unsorted or a sorted T cell fraction (not recorded which). The chain links TRBV5-1 to TRBJ2-1; D gene uncertain. CDR3: CASSLAPPNNEQFF. In DNA form, the CDR3 reads TGCGCCAGCAGCTTGGCCCCTCCGAACAATGAGCAGTTCTTC.